This T cell receptor (beta chain) derives from a study of cytomegalovirus exposure and HLA in healthy donors. Use of 60 Vbeta and 13 Jbeta primers characterized the PCR. The table came from immunoSEQ multiplex PCR; TCRdb's copy has only in-frame clones and leaves some out. Among 80,000 or so clones listed, around 78% were seen once. Study-level findings and limits: In a later analysis, HLA-associated TCR beta chains were more clonally expanded than equally common others. Several of the most significant clusters were apparently associated with common viral pathogens in a later analysis.

Of note for this clone: Its cognate antigen is unknown.

The CDR3 contains 13 residues. CDR1 is SGHAT, CDR2 FQNNGV, per germline. Deletions cut 2 bases from V and 5 bases from J, with 7 bases between. Sequencing was performed on PBMCs. This TCR derives from a middle-aged man in good health and CMV-seronegative. The chain combines TRBV11-2 with TRBJ1-5; D ambiguous. The CDR3 is CASSLSQYQPQHF. Written as DNA, the CDR3 is TGTGCCAGCAGCTTAAGTCAGTATCAGCCCCAGCATTTT.